These T cell receptor beta chains were read from a single sample in a study of long-term antiretroviral therapy in people with HIV. TCRdb keeps only in-frame clones here, not all; method: immunoSEQ multiplex PCR. The sample lists about 21,000 clones; roughly 80% were seen once. The sequenced sample was unsorted PBMCs, obtained 0.2 years after starting antiretroviral therapy. The receptor source for this set is a woman in her twenties or thirties with HIV. The CDR3 runs from the conserved cysteine through the conserved F or W. Each record gives: clone size, V gene, J gene, D gene, CDR3 protein, CDR3 DNA. D genes are given only for firm matches. Only part of the rows carry a size: once, few, many, or a class if the clone is expanded.

clone_size: .; v_call: TRBV28; j_call: TRBJ1-2; d_call: .; cdr3_aa: CASRSVWGRLYGYTF; cdr3_nt: TGTGCCAGCAGGTCCGTCTGGGGGCGCCTCTATGGCTACACCTTC
clone_size: .; v_call: TRBV2; j_call: TRBJ2-3; d_call: .; cdr3_aa: CASSWTTPEIDTQYF; cdr3_nt: TGTGCCAGCAGCTGGACCACTCCGGAAATAGATACGCAGTATTTT
clone_size: .; v_call: TRBV5-6; j_call: TRBJ2-5; d_call: .; cdr3_aa: CASKGGGRFQETQYF; cdr3_nt: TGTGCCAGCAAAGGAGGGGGGAGGTTTCAAGAGACCCAGTACTTC
clone_size: .; v_call: TRBV2; j_call: TRBJ1-5; d_call: TRBD1; cdr3_aa: CASSERGQQEQPQHF; cdr3_nt: TGTGCCAGCAGTGAAAGGGGGCAACAGGAACAGCCCCAGCATTTT
clone_size: .; v_call: TRBV6-5; j_call: TRBJ2-1; d_call: .; cdr3_aa: CASRDYQYNEQFF; cdr3_nt: TGTGCCAGCAGGGACTACCAGTACAATGAGCAGTTCTTC
clone_size: few; v_call: TRBV10-1; j_call: TRBJ1-1; d_call: TRBD1; cdr3_aa: CASSLDRAKAFF; cdr3_nt: TGCGCCAGCAGCTTGGACAGGGCAAAAGCTTTCTTT
clone_size: .; v_call: TRBV2; j_call: TRBJ1-5; d_call: TRBD1; cdr3_aa: CASSMGQGGNQPQHF; cdr3_nt: TGTGCCAGCAGTATGGGACAGGGGGGGAATCAGCCCCAGCATTTT
clone_size: .; v_call: TRBV5-4; j_call: TRBJ1-3; d_call: .; cdr3_aa: CASSLAKGPVGNTIYF; cdr3_nt: TGTGCCAGCAGCTTGGCGAAGGGACCCGTTGGGAACACCATATATTTT
clone_size: .; v_call: TRBV4-1; j_call: TRBJ1-5; d_call: TRBD1; cdr3_aa: CASSSTGDSNQPQHF; cdr3_nt: TGCGCCAGCAGCTCAACAGGGGATAGCAATCAGCCCCAGCATTTT
clone_size: .; v_call: TRBV5-1; j_call: TRBJ2-5; d_call: .; cdr3_aa: CASSLRKQETQYF; cdr3_nt: TGCGCCAGCAGCTTGAGGAAACAAGAGACCCAGTACTTC
clone_size: .; v_call: TRBV27; j_call: TRBJ1-2; d_call: .; cdr3_aa: CASSLWGSGSGYTF; cdr3_nt: TGTGCCAGCAGTTTGTGGGGCTCCGGGAGTGGCTACACCTTC
clone_size: .; v_call: TRBV2; j_call: TRBJ2-5; d_call: .; cdr3_aa: CASSVVGGGLGETQYF; cdr3_nt: TGTGCCAGCAGTGTCGTAGGTGGGGGCCTAGGAGAGACCCAGTACTTC
clone_size: few; v_call: TRBV5-5; j_call: TRBJ1-6; d_call: .; cdr3_aa: CASSLDSGVNSPLHF; cdr3_nt: TGTGCCAGCAGCTTGGATTCGGGGGTAAATTCACCCCTCCACTTT
clone_size: .; v_call: TRBV18; j_call: TRBJ1-2; d_call: .; cdr3_aa: CASSPPAGNDGYTF; cdr3_nt: TGTGCCAGCTCACCACCAGCGGGGAACGATGGCTACACCTTC
clone_size: .; v_call: TRBV5-1; j_call: TRBJ2-5; d_call: TRBD1; cdr3_aa: CASNNRGRETQYF; cdr3_nt: TGCGCCAGCAATAACAGGGGAAGAGAGACCCAGTACTTC
clone_size: .; v_call: TRBV6-1; j_call: TRBJ1-2; d_call: .; cdr3_aa: CASSENRARDGYTF; cdr3_nt: TGTGCCAGCAGTGAAAACAGGGCTCGGGATGGCTACACCTTC
clone_size: once; v_call: TRBV5-6; j_call: TRBJ1-3; d_call: .; cdr3_aa: CASSLEAYYSGNTIYF; cdr3_nt: TGTGCCAGCAGCTTGGAAGCGTATTACTCTGGAAACACCATATATTTT
clone_size: few; v_call: TRBV11-2; j_call: TRBJ1-6; d_call: .; cdr3_aa: CASSLEPAPGAPLHF; cdr3_nt: TGTGCCAGCAGCTTAGAGCCGGCCCCAGGGGCACCCCTCCACTTT
clone_size: .; v_call: TRBV7-9; j_call: TRBJ2-5; d_call: TRBD2; cdr3_aa: CASSLGRLASGGTQETQYF; cdr3_nt: TGTGCCAGCAGCTTGGGCCGCTTGGCTAGCGGGGGAACTCAAGAGACCCAGTACTTC
clone_size: .; v_call: TRBV10-2; j_call: TRBJ2-1; d_call: .; cdr3_aa: CASSESTIREMGEQFF; cdr3_nt: TGCGCCAGCAGTGAGTCTACAATCAGGGAAATGGGTGAGCAGTTCTTC
clone_size: once; v_call: TRBV5-1; j_call: TRBJ2-2; d_call: TRBD1; cdr3_aa: CASKTGLTGELFF; cdr3_nt: TGCGCCAGCAAGACAGGGCTCACCGGGGAGCTGTTTTTT
clone_size: .; v_call: TRBV5-5; j_call: TRBJ2-4; d_call: TRBD2; cdr3_aa: CASRYHPPSGERNIQYF; cdr3_nt: TGTGCCAGCCGCTACCATCCGCCTAGCGGGGAGAGAAACATTCAGTACTTC
clone_size: .; v_call: TRBV15; j_call: TRBJ1-2; d_call: .; cdr3_aa: CATSRDRELSGGYTF; cdr3_nt: TGTGCCACCAGCAGAGACAGGGAACTAAGCGGTGGCTACACCTTC
clone_size: once; v_call: TRBV7-2; j_call: TRBJ2-6; d_call: TRBD2; cdr3_aa: CASSRVGGANLAGANVLTF; cdr3_nt: TGTGCCAGCTCCCGGGTCGGGGGGGCTAATCTTGCTGGGGCCAACGTCCTGACTTTC
clone_size: .; v_call: TRBV11-1; j_call: TRBJ1-3; d_call: .; cdr3_aa: CASSSGPGNTIYF; cdr3_nt: TGTGCCAGCAGCTCCGGACCAGGGAACACCATATATTTT
clone_size: .; v_call: TRBV5-6; j_call: TRBJ2-1; d_call: TRBD2; cdr3_aa: CASSFGTSGYNEQFF; cdr3_nt: TGTGCCAGCAGCTTCGGGACTAGCGGATACAATGAGCAGTTCTTC
clone_size: .; v_call: TRBV7-7; j_call: TRBJ2-3; d_call: TRBD1; cdr3_aa: CASSLVPLGATGADTDTQYF; cdr3_nt: TGTGCCAGCAGCTTAGTTCCGCTGGGGGCGACAGGGGCAGACACAGATACGCAGTATTTT
clone_size: .; v_call: TRBV27; j_call: TRBJ1-5; d_call: TRBD1; cdr3_aa: CASSPDRGGQPQHF; cdr3_nt: TGTGCCAGCAGTCCAGACAGGGGCGGTCAGCCCCAGCATTTT
clone_size: few; v_call: TRBV27; j_call: TRBJ2-7; d_call: TRBD1; cdr3_aa: CASSFGQGALYEQYF; cdr3_nt: TGTGCCAGCAGTTTCGGACAGGGGGCTTTATACGAGCAGTACTTC
clone_size: .; v_call: TRBV27; j_call: TRBJ1-2; d_call: TRBD1; cdr3_aa: CASSPTGTGPGGYTF; cdr3_nt: TGTGCCAGCAGTCCCACCGGGACAGGACCGGGAGGCTACACCTTC
clone_size: .; v_call: TRBV2; j_call: TRBJ2-3; d_call: .; cdr3_aa: CASSQIRVRADTQYF; cdr3_nt: TGTGCCAGCAGTCAAATCAGGGTGAGAGCAGATACGCAGTATTTT
clone_size: .; v_call: TRBV10-3; j_call: TRBJ2-1; d_call: .; cdr3_aa: CAISAVSSSYNEQFF; cdr3_nt: TGTGCCATCAGTGCGGTCAGTAGCTCCTACAATGAGCAGTTCTTC
clone_size: .; v_call: TRBV5-6; j_call: TRBJ1-2; d_call: .; cdr3_aa: CASSLALAGTLRGYTF; cdr3_nt: TGTGCCAGCAGCTTGGCCTTAGCAGGGACACTTCGCGGCTACACCTTC
clone_size: .; v_call: TRBV5-4; j_call: TRBJ2-7; d_call: .; cdr3_aa: CASSPALDRAYEQYF; cdr3_nt: TGTGCCAGCAGCCCAGCCCTTGACAGAGCCTACGAGCAGTACTTC
clone_size: .; v_call: TRBV4-1; j_call: TRBJ2-2; d_call: .; cdr3_aa: CASRPSVGAELFF; cdr3_nt: TGCGCCAGCAGGCCAAGCGTTGGAGCGGAGCTGTTTTTT
clone_size: once; v_call: TRBV19; j_call: TRBJ2-7; d_call: .; cdr3_aa: CASSTYSGAYEQYF; cdr3_nt: TGTGCCAGTAGTACTTACTCCGGGGCCTACGAGCAGTACTTC
clone_size: .; v_call: TRBV7-8; j_call: TRBJ1-1; d_call: .; cdr3_aa: CASSLNAVTNTEAFF; cdr3_nt: TGTGCCAGCAGCTTAAATGCTGTGACGAACACTGAAGCTTTCTTT
clone_size: .; v_call: TRBV9; j_call: TRBJ2-5; d_call: .; cdr3_aa: CASSVASGRGQETQYF; cdr3_nt: TGTGCCAGCAGCGTAGCAAGTGGAAGGGGCCAAGAGACCCAGTACTTC
clone_size: .; v_call: TRBV5-1; j_call: TRBJ1-2; d_call: TRBD1; cdr3_aa: CASSSMGQEAGHTF; cdr3_nt: TGCGCCAGCAGCTCAATGGGACAGGAAGCCGGCCACACCTTC
clone_size: .; v_call: TRBV7-2; j_call: TRBJ2-2; d_call: .; cdr3_aa: CASSWRQGTGELFF; cdr3_nt: TGTGCCAGCAGTTGGCGCCAGGGGACCGGGGAGCTGTTTTTT
clone_size: .; v_call: TRBV6-6; j_call: TRBJ1-5; d_call: .; cdr3_aa: CASSRGQNSNQPQHF; cdr3_nt: TGTGCCAGCAGCCGCGGACAGAATAGCAATCAGCCCCAGCATTTT
clone_size: few; v_call: TRBV19; j_call: TRBJ1-2; d_call: TRBD1; cdr3_aa: CASTPGTGAYGYTF; cdr3_nt: TGTGCCAGTACTCCCGGGACAGGAGCTTATGGCTACACCTTC
clone_size: .; v_call: TRBV2; j_call: TRBJ2-4; d_call: .; cdr3_aa: CASSEARSNIQYF; cdr3_nt: TGTGCCAGCAGTGAAGCGCGCTCAAACATTCAGTACTTC
clone_size: .; v_call: TRBV5-5; j_call: TRBJ1-6; d_call: .; cdr3_aa: CASSLGAGSYNSPLHF; cdr3_nt: TGTGCCAGCAGCTTGGGGGCCGGCTCCTATAATTCACCCCTCCACTTT
clone_size: .; v_call: TRBV25-1; j_call: TRBJ1-6; d_call: .; cdr3_aa: CASSESQGRSPLHF; cdr3_nt: TGTGCCAGCAGTGAATCCCAGGGGAGGTCACCCCTCCACTTT
clone_size: .; v_call: TRBV27; j_call: TRBJ1-6; d_call: TRBD1; cdr3_aa: CASSPGTGISYNSPLHF; cdr3_nt: TGTGCCAGCAGTCCGGGGACAGGGATTTCCTATAATTCACCCCTCCACTTT
clone_size: .; v_call: TRBV6-1; j_call: TRBJ1-6; d_call: TRBD1; cdr3_aa: CASSVRQGGNSPLHF; cdr3_nt: TGTGCCAGCAGTGTACGACAGGGCGGGAATTCACCCCTCCACTTT